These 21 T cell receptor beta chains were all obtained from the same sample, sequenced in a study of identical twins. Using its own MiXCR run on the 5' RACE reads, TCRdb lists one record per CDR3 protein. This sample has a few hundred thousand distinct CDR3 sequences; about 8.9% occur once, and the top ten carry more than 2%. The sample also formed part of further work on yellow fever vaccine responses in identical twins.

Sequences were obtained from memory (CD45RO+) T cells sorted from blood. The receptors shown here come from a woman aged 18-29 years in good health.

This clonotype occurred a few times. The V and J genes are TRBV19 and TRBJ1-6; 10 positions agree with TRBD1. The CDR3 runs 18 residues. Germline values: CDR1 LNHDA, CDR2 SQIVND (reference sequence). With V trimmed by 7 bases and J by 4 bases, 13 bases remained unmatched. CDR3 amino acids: CASKPRGDRGLYNSPLHF. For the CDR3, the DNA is TGTGCCAGTAAGCCCAGAGGGGACAGGGGACTTTATAATTCACCCCTCCACTTT.

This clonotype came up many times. CDR3 sequence reads: CASSEEARTEAFF. The CDR3 DNA reads as TGTGCCAGCAGTGAAGAGGCCCGGACTGAAGCTTTCTTT. V gene TRBV2 combines with J gene TRBJ1-1; unclear D gene. The CDR3 has 13 residues. Between the trimmed V and J ends, which lost 1 base and 5 bases, there was a span of 8 bases. The germline V gene encodes CDR1 SNHLY and CDR2 FYNNEI.

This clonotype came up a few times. CDR3 protein: CASSYSHSKYGYTF. In DNA, the CDR3 is TGTGCCAGCAGTTACTCGCACAGCAAATATGGCTACACCTTC. The rearrangement uses TRBV6-5 and TRBJ1-2; D not resolved. The V gene lost 0 bases and the J gene lost 5 bases, with 10 bases spanning the gap. The V gene's germline CDR1 is MNHEY and CDR2 SVGAGI. The CDR3 is made up of 14 amino acids.

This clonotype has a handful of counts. As DNA, the CDR3 is TGTGCCAGCAGCTACGGACTAGCGGGAGGACGTAGAAACACAGATACGCAGTATTTT. Its protein is CASSYGLAGGRRNTDTQYF. The chain carries TRBV5-4 and TRBJ2-3; 14 positions match TRBD2. Trimming at V came to 3 bases and at J to 2 bases, leaving 11 bases not matched to a gene. Per the germline V gene, CDR1 is SGHNT and CDR2 is YYREEE (reference sequence). The CDR3 loop spans 19 amino acids.

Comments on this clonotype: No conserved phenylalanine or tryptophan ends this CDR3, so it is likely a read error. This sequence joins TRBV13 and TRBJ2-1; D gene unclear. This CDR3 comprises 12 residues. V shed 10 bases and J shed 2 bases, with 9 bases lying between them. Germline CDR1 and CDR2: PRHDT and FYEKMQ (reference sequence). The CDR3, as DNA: TGTGCCAACTCTTATCCCTACAATGAGCAGTTCTCC. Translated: CANSYPYNEQFS.

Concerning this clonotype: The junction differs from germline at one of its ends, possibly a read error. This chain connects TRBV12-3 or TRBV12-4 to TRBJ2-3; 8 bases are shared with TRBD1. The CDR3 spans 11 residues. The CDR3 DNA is TGTGCCAGCAGTGGGACAGGTACGCAGTATTTT. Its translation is CASSGTGTQYF.

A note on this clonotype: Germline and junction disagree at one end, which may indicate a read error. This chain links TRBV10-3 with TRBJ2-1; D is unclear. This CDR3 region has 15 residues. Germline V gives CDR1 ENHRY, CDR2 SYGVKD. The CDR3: CAISDSPGSNNEQFF. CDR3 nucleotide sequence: TGTGCCATCAGTGACTCACCCGGCTCCAACAATGAGCAGTTCTTC.

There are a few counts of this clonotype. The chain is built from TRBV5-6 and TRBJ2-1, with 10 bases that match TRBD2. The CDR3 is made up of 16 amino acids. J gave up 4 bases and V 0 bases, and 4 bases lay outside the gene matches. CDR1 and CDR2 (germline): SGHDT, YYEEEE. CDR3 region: CASSLGGTSVYNEQFF. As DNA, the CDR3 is TGTGCCAGCAGCTTGGGGGGGACTAGCGTTTACAATGAGCAGTTCTTC.

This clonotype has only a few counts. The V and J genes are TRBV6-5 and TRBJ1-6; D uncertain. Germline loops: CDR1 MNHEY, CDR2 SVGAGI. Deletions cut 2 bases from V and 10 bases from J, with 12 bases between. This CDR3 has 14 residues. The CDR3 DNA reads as TGTGCCAGCAGTTACGGCGTCGAGGGCTCACCCCTCCACTTT. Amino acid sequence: CASSYGVEGSPLHF.

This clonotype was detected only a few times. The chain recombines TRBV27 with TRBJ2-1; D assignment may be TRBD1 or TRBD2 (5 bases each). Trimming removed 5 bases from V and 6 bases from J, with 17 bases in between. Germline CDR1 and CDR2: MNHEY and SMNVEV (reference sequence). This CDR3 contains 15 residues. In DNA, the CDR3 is TGTGCCAGCAGTCCCGGGACCGTAACCGGCAATGAGCAGTTCTTC. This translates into CASSPGTVTGNEQFF.

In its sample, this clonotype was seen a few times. DNA for the CDR3: TGCAGCGTTGGTGAAGGGAGCACTGAAGCTTTCTTT. Residues: CSVGEGSTEAFF. The chain uses TRBV29-1 and TRBJ1-1; no clear D. The germline V gene encodes CDR1 SQVTM and CDR2 ANQGSEA. The V end was cut by 4 bases, the J end by 4 bases, with 10 bases between. This CDR3 contains 12 residues. Supplemented by reference TRBV29-1 and TRBJ1-1, the full variable domain reads SAVISQKPSRDICQRGTSLTIQCQVDSQVTMMFWYRQQPGQSLTLIATANQGSEATYESGFVIDKFPISRPNLTFSTLTVSNMSPEDSSIYLCSVGEGSTEAFFGQGTRLTVV.

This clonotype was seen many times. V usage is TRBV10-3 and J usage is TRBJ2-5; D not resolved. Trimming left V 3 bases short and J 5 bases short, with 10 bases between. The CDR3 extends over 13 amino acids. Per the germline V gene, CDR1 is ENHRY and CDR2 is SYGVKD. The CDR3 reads CAISETFRETQYF. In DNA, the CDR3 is TGTGCCATCAGTGAAACCTTCCGGGAGACCCAGTACTTC.

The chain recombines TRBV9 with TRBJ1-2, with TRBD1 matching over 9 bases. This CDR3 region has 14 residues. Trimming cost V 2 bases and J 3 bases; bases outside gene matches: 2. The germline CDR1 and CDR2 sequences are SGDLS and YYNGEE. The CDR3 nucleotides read TGTGCCAGCAGCGTTTGGACAGGGGACTATGGCTACACCTTC. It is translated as CASSVWTGDYGYTF.

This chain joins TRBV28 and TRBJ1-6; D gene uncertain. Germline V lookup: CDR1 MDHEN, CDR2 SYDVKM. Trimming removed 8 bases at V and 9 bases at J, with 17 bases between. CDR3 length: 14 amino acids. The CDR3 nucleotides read TGTGCCAGCTCGACGGAAGGGCTCGCTTCACCCCTCCACTTT. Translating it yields CASSTEGLASPLHF.

The CDR3 sequence is CASSFGTANIQYF. Written as DNA, the CDR3 is TGTGCCAGCAGTTTCGGGACCGCTAACATTCAGTACTTC. The J gene is TRBJ2-4, the V gene TRBV27, with D possibly called TRBD1 or TRBD2 (5 bases each). Trimming took 3 bases from V and 7 from J, leaving 10 bases between them. Germline-derived CDR1 and CDR2 are MNHEY and SMNVEV (reference sequence). The CDR3 extends over 13 amino acids.

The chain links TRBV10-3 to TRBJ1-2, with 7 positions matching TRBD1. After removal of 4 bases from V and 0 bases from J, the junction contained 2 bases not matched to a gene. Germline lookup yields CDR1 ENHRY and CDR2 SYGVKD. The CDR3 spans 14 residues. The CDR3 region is CAISGQGTNYGYTF. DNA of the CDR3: TGTGCCATCAGTGGACAGGGCACTAACTATGGCTACACCTTC.

CDR3 sequence reads: CASSLTGISEAFF. CDR3 in DNA: TGTGCCAGCAGCTTAACTGGGATCTCTGAAGCTTTCTTT. The chain couples TRBV7-3 to TRBJ1-1; D gene uncertain. CDR3 length equals 13 residues. Deletions cut 0 bases from V and 6 bases from J, with 8 bases between. Germline V gene sequence: CDR1 SGHTA, CDR2 FQGTGA.

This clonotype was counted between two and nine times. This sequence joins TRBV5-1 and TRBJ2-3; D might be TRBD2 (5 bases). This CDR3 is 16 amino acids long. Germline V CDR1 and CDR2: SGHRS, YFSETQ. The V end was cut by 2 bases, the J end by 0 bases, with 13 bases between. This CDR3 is CASSLIRGSSTDTQYF. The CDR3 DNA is TGCGCCAGCAGCTTAATTAGAGGGTCTAGCACAGATACGCAGTATTTT.

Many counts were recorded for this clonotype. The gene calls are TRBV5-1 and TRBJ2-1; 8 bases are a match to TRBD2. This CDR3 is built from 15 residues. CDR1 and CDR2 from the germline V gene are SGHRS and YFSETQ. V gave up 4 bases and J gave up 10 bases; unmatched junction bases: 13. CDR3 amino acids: CASSLTGTRVEEQFF. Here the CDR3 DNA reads TGCGCCAGCAGCCTAACCGGGACTAGAGTAGAGGAGCAGTTCTTC.

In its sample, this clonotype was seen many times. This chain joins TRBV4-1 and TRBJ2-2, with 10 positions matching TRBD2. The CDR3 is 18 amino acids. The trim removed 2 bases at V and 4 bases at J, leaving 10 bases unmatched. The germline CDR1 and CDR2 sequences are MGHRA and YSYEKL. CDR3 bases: TGCGCCAGCAGCCAAATCTTCTCCCTAGCGGGAGCCACCGGGGAGCTGTTTTTT. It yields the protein CASSQIFSLAGATGELFF.

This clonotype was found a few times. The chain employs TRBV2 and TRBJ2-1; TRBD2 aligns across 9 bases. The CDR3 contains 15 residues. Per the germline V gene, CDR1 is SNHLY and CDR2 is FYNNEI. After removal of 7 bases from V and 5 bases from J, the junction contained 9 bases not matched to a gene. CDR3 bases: TGTGCCAGCAAAGTAGGGACTAGCTCTAACAATGAGCAGTTCTTC. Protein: CASKVGTSSNNEQFF.